What follows are 9 T cell receptor beta chains derived from one specimen sequenced in a study of T cell responses to AZD1222 COVID-19 vaccine. Generated by immunoSEQ multiplex PCR, the TCRdb table keeps only in-frame clones and is missing some. The sample lists 85,000 to 130,000 clones, around nine tenths occurring once. Sample: peripheral blood, taken on day 0 of AZD1222 vaccination. These receptor sequences come from an adult in good health.

V is TRBV5-5 and J is TRBJ1-3, with D possibly TRBD1 on 6 matching bases. This CDR3 has 15 amino acids. V lost 2 bases and J 1 base, leaving 10 bases between the germline ends. CDR1 and CDR2 (germline): SGHKS, YYEKEE (reference sequence). CDR3 coding DNA: TGTGCCAGCAGCTTTGGGGGGCTTTCTGGAAACACCATATATTTT. Its protein is CASSFGGLSGNTIYF. Filled out from reference TRBV5-5 and TRBJ1-3, the complete variable domain reads DAGVTQSPTHLIKTRGQQVTLRCSPISGHKSVSWYQQVLGQGPQFIFQYYEKEERGRGNFPDRFSARQFPNYSSELNVNALLLGDSALYLCASSFGGLSGNTIYFGEGSWLTVV.

Only a few counts were recorded for this clone. The gene calls are TRBV7-6 and TRBJ1-6, with D possibly matching TRBD1 (6 bases). This CDR3 is built from 15 residues. V shed 5 bases and J shed 5 bases, with 13 bases lying between them. Germline V CDR1 and CDR2: SGHVS, FNYEAQ. The CDR3 loop reads CASSVSQGHNSPLHF. DNA for the CDR3: TGTGCCAGCAGCGTATCTCAGGGGCATAATTCACCCCTCCACTTT.

The V and J genes are TRBV21-1 and TRBJ1-5. TRBV21-1 counts as a pseudogene. The CDR3 length is 18 residues. The CDR3 loop reads CASSLREIPGNSNQPQHF. The CDR3 DNA reads TGTGCCAGCAGCTTAAGGGAAATACCTGGAAATAGCAATCAGCCCCAGCATTTT.

As DNA, the CDR3 is TGCAGTGCTAGTAAGGGGGGTGTCCAGCCCCAGCATTTT. This translates into CSASKGGVQPQHF. This sequence joins TRBV20-1 and TRBJ1-5; D possibly corresponds to TRBD1 (6 bases). CDR3 length: 13 residues. Trimming took off 3 bases at V and 7 bases at J, with 13 bases between the two ends. Germline values: CDR1 DFQATT, CDR2 SNEGSKA (reference sequence).

In its sample, this clone was seen once. V gene TRBV10-3 combines with J gene TRBJ2-7; D not certain. The V gene's germline CDR1 is ENHRY and CDR2 SYGVKD. This CDR3 region has 15 residues. V gave up 4 bases and J gave up 2 bases, with 15 bases separating them. Written as DNA, the CDR3 is TGTGCCATCAGTGGGACGTCAGGCCATACCTACGAGCAGTACTTC. Amino acid sequence: CAISGTSGHTYEQYF.

The chain links TRBV9 to TRBJ1-4; 7 positions match TRBD1. Germline lookup yields CDR1 SGDLS and CDR2 YYNGEE. Unmatched junction bases numbered 9, after V lost 3 bases and J lost 7 bases. CDR3 length: 15 amino acids. The CDR3 DNA follows: TGTGCCAGCAGCGACGACAGGGCCGCGGGTGAAAAACTGTTTTTT. It yields the protein CASSDDRAAGEKLFF.

The V and J genes are TRBV6-5 and TRBJ1-1, with unresolved D. This CDR3 has 15 residues. Germline CDR1 reads MNHEY; CDR2 reads SVGAGI. Trimming took off 2 bases at V and 1 base at J, with 11 bases between the two ends. The CDR3 region has the DNA TGTGCCAGCAGTTACGAAAACAATCCGAACACTGAAGCTTTCTTT. It translates to CASSYENNPNTEAFF.

This clone occurred once. The chain couples TRBV7-8 to TRBJ1-6; D is perhaps TRBD1 (5 bases). V gave up 5 bases and J gave up 13 bases, with 12 bases separating them. Germline V gives CDR1 SGHVS, CDR2 FQNEAQ. The CDR3 is 12 residues long. CDR3 sequence reads: CASSRGALPLHF. The CDR3 region has the DNA TGTGCCAGCAGCCGAGGGGCCCTCCCCCTCCACTTT.

This chain connects TRBV7-8 to TRBJ1-6; the D gene is possibly TRBD1 (5 bases). The CDR3 runs to 13 residues. Trimming cost V 8 bases and J 7 bases, with 12 bases left between them. Germline CDR1 SGHVS, CDR2 FQNEAQ. This chain's CDR3 is CASGAGINSPLHF. The DNA for the CDR3 is TGTGCCAGCGGCGCAGGGATAAATTCACCCCTCCACTTT.